The 8 T cell receptor beta chains listed next were all sequenced from one sample in a study of OX40 agonist ivuxolimab in advanced cancers. The library came from the immunoSEQ multiplex PCR assay. TCRdb holds this immuneACCESS table with in-frame rearrangements only. Some clones are missing; in checked studies, unresolved V genes explain under half, and the rest has no known cause. The sample table contains about 38,000 clones; only one count was recorded for around 80% of them. The ten largest account for about an eighth of the sample. The input for sequencing was CD4+ or CD8+ T cells sorted from blood, taken in a trial of the OX40 agonist ivuxolimab. These TCRs come from an adult with an advanced solid tumor such as melanoma, head and neck, liver or kidney cancer.

This clone was counted a few times. The chain uses TRBV4-1 and TRBJ1-3, with D tentatively TRBD1 (6 bases). The CDR3 length is 15 residues. Germline loops: CDR1 MGHRA, CDR2 YSYEKL. The ends were cut back, 3 bases at V and 0 bases at J, with 9 bases in the middle. CDR3 nucleotides: TGCGCCAGCAGCCAGACAGGTTTCTCTGGAAACACCATATATTTT. This gives the protein CASSQTGFSGNTIYF.

The chain employs TRBV4-3 and TRBJ1-2; no clear D. CDR3 length equals 15 residues. Germline V gene lookup returns CDR1 LGHNA and CDR2 YSLEER. Trimming took off 0 bases at V and 0 bases at J, with 8 bases between the two ends. The CDR3, as DNA: TGCGCCAGCAGCCAAGAACTGGTTCCTAACTATGGCTACACCTTC. It translates to CASSQELVPNYGYTF.

This clone appeared a single time. The CDR3 is CASSRDLGDLNTEAFF. For the CDR3, the DNA is TGCGCCAGCAGCCGGGACTTAGGGGATTTGAACACTGAAGCTTTCTTT. The rearrangement uses TRBV4-3 and TRBJ1-1, with a weak D call TRBD1 (5 bases). The CDR3 totals 16 residues. The V gene's germline CDR1 is LGHNA and CDR2 YSLEER. V gave up 4 bases and J gave up 0 bases, with 15 bases separating them.

This clone was seen a few times. The chain couples TRBV7-2 to TRBJ1-5; 11 bases are a match to TRBD1. The CDR3 covers 17 residues. The J segment lost 0 bases and the V segment lost 1 base, leaving 2 bases of the junction unmatched. CDR1 SGHTA and CDR2 FQGNSA come from the germline V gene. The CDR3 protein is CASSLGGQGGSNQPQHF. The CDR3 bases are TGTGCCAGCAGCTTAGGGGGACAGGGGGGTAGCAATCAGCCCCAGCATTTT.

This chain connects TRBV2 to TRBJ1-5; 9 bases match TRBD1. The V segment lost 6 bases and the J segment 9 bases; nucleotides outside the gene matches: 9. Germline lookup yields CDR1 SNHLY and CDR2 FYNNEI. The CDR3 runs 14 residues. The CDR3 sequence is CASREGQGGLPQHF. Here the CDR3 DNA reads TGTGCCAGCAGGGAGGGACAGGGTGGGCTGCCCCAGCATTTT. Full variable domain (remainder filled in from reference TRBV2 and TRBJ1-5): EPEVTQTPSHQVTQMGQEVILRCVPISNHLYFYWYRQILGQKVEFLVSFYNNEISEKSEIFDDQFSVERPDGSNFTLKIRSTKLEDSAMYFCASREGQGGLPQHFGDGTRLSIL.

This chain links TRBV7-8 with TRBJ1-2; D perhaps matches TRBD1 (6 bases). Trimming took 4 bases from V and 8 from J, leaving 20 bases between them. The CDR3 extends over 15 amino acids. From germline, CDR1 is SGHVS and CDR2 FQNEAQ. CDR3 loop: CASSSTTGTLTGYTF. CDR3 nucleotide sequence: TGTGCCAGCAGCTCGACTACAGGGACTTTAACCGGCTACACCTTC.

This chain joins TRBV9 and TRBJ1-3; 8 bases line up with TRBD1. The V gene end was trimmed by 1 base and the J gene end by 1 base; junction bases not matched to a gene: 7. The V gene's germline CDR1 is SGDLS and CDR2 YYNGEE. The CDR3 is 17 amino acids. CDR3 nucleotides: TGTGCCAGCAGCGTACAGGGGGCGAGAGTTTCTGGAAACACCATATATTTT. Encoded protein: CASSVQGARVSGNTIYF.

The chain uses TRBV6-1 and TRBJ2-1; 7 bases are shared with TRBD1. From germline, CDR1 is MNHNS and CDR2 SASEGT. The CDR3 has 14 residues. Trimming cost V 7 bases and J 4 bases; bases outside gene matches: 7. CDR3 sequence: CASTLGDSYNEQFF. The CDR3 nucleotides are TGTGCCAGCACCCTGGGGGACAGTTACAATGAGCAGTTCTTC.